These T cell receptor beta chains were read from a single sample in a study of blood T cell repertoires in COVID-19. TCRdb's copy holds only in-frame clones and misses some; the assay was immunoSEQ multiplex PCR. The sample carries under 200,000 clones, 85% to 90% recorded once. The sample consisted of peripheral blood. The receptors come from a woman aged 80 or older in a cohort sampled during active or convalescent COVID-19. Both conserved end residues are part of each CDR3. The D gene is left open where the match is weak. The size entry is marked missing in some rows and otherwise reads once, few, many or a size class.

>.|TRBV5-1|TRBJ1-4|TRBD1
CASSPQGWEKLFF
TGCGCCAGCAGCCCACAGGGGTGGGAAAAACTGTTTTTT
>once|TRBV4-3|TRBJ2-7|.
CASSQEPAGNSYEQYF
TGCGCCAGCAGCCAAGAGCCAGCGGGCAACTCCTACGAGCAGTACTTC
>.|TRBV5-1|TRBJ1-1|.
CASSLGGQGRAWNTEAFF
TGCGCCAGCAGCCTGGGAGGGCAGGGGAGGGCGTGGAACACTGAAGCTTTCTTT
>.|TRBV24-1|TRBJ1-1|.
CATSDSLSEAFF
TGTGCCACCAGTGATTCACTAAGTGAAGCTTTCTTT
>.|TRBV30|TRBJ1-5|TRBD1
CAWSRSSGGVYPQHF
TGTGCCTGGAGTCGTAGTTCAGGGGGTGTCTATCCCCAGCATTTT
>.|TRBV4-2|TRBJ1-1|.
CASSQEERTPNTEAFF
TGTGCCAGCAGCCAAGAGGAAAGGACACCAAACACTGAAGCTTTCTTT
>.|TRBV11-2|TRBJ2-1|TRBD2
CASSHPGLEWNEQFF
TGTGCCAGCTCACACCCCGGACTAGAATGGAATGAGCAGTTCTTC
>.|TRBV27|TRBJ1-2|.
CASSPSWGGARGYTF
TGTGCCAGCAGTCCCTCATGGGGCGGGGCTAGGGGCTACACCTTC
>.|TRBV12-3/TRBV12-4|TRBJ1-1|TRBD1
CASRDTGGEAFF
TGTGCCAGCAGGGACACAGGGGGGGAAGCTTTCTTT
>once|TRBV30|TRBJ2-1|.
CAWSGRETWYNEQFF
TGTGCCTGGAGTGGGCGGGAAACGTGGTACAATGAGCAGTTCTTC
>.|TRBV19|TRBJ1-5|TRBD1
CASSPTSGGNQPQHF
TGTGCCAGTAGTCCGACCTCAGGGGGGAATCAGCCCCAGCATTTT
>few|TRBV7-8|TRBJ2-2|TRBD2
CASSSSPGLAGVTGELFF
TGTGCCAGCAGCTCGTCTCCGGGACTAGCGGGGGTCACCGGGGAGCTGTTTTTT
>.|TRBV19|TRBJ1-5|.
CASRQGNQPQHF
TGTGCCAGTAGACAGGGCAATCAGCCCCAGCATTTT
>.|TRBV5-6|TRBJ2-2|.
CASSFRGGHTGELFF
TGTGCCAGCAGCTTTAGGGGGGGCCACACCGGGGAGCTGTTTTTT
>.|TRBV19|TRBJ1-3|.
CASLGGTAIHSGNTIYF
TGTGCCAGCCTGGGTGGAACAGCTATCCACTCTGGAAACACCATATATTTT
>.|TRBV30|TRBJ2-2|TRBD1
CAWSVTAGGGELFF
TGTGCCTGGAGTGTAACGGCAGGGGGCGGGGAGCTGTTTTTT
>.|TRBV18|TRBJ1-3|TRBD1
CASSPGDSAGNTIYF
TGTGCCAGCTCACCCGGGGACAGCGCTGGAAACACCATATATTTT
>.|TRBV9|TRBJ1-6|TRBD1
CASSKGQGQNSPLHF
TGTGCCAGCAGCAAGGGACAGGGGCAGAATTCACCCCTCCACTTT
>.|TRBV24-1|TRBJ2-1|.
CATNQGNEQFF
TGTGCCACCAATCAGGGAAATGAGCAGTTCTTC
>few|TRBV10-3|TRBJ1-2|.
CAISETGREGKGYTF
TGTGCCATCAGTGAGACTGGCAGGGAAGGAAAGGGCTACACCTTC
>.|TRBV19|TRBJ2-1|TRBD2
CASGGDEQFF
TGTGCCAGCGGGGGGGATGAGCAGTTCTTC
>.|TRBV19|TRBJ1-5|.
CASSIGELSNQPQHF
TGTGCCAGTAGTATTGGGGAGTTAAGCAATCAGCCCCAGCATTTT
>.|TRBV12-3/TRBV12-4|TRBJ2-1|.
CASSFSNEQFF
TGTGCCAGCAGTTTCTCGAATGAGCAGTTCTTC
>.|TRBV25-1|TRBJ2-2|.
CASSEGGDFGTGELFF
TGTGCCAGCAGCGAGGGCGGGGACTTCGGGACCGGGGAGCTGTTTTTT
>once|TRBV6-2/TRBV6-3|TRBJ2-1|TRBD1
CASSWTGGAKPEQFF
TGTGCCAGCAGTTGGACAGGGGGCGCTAAGCCTGAGCAGTTCTTC
>.|TRBV19|TRBJ1-2|.
CASTPTGDYGYTF
TGTGCCAGTACCCCAACCGGGGATTATGGCTACACCTTC
>.|TRBV6-4|TRBJ1-2|.
CASSDSGANYGYTF
TGTGCCAGCAGTGACTCGGGGGCGAACTATGGCTACACCTTC
>.|TRBV5-1|TRBJ2-1|.
CASSTPRGPYNEQFF
TGCGCCAGCAGTACCCCGCGGGGGCCCTACAATGAGCAGTTCTTC
>.|TRBV27|TRBJ2-1|.
CASSPSLGGSYNEQFF
TGTGCCAGCAGTCCCTCCTTGGGGGGATCCTACAATGAGCAGTTCTTC
>.|TRBV5-1|TRBJ1-1|.
CASSLGGIISEAFF
TGCGCCAGCAGCTTGGGAGGGATTATCTCTGAAGCTTTCTTT
>once|TRBV6-6|TRBJ1-5|TRBD1
CASSSAGGGQPQHF
TGTGCCAGCAGTTCTGCAGGGGGAGGCCAGCCCCAGCATTTT
>.|TRBV30|TRBJ1-2|TRBD1
CAWLAQGNGYTF
TGTGCCTGGCTCGCACAGGGGAATGGCTACACCTTC
>.|TRBV30|TRBJ1-2|.
CAWSGQANYGYTF
TGTGCCTGGAGTGGACAGGCGAACTATGGCTACACCTTC
>.|TRBV27|TRBJ2-5|TRBD2
CASSPHRGTSKRETQYF
TGTGCCAGCAGTCCCCACAGAGGGACTAGTAAGAGAGAGACCCAGTACTTC
>once|TRBV2|TRBJ1-6|.
CASLKGRNSPLHF
TGTGCCAGCTTAAAGGGGAGGAATTCACCCCTCCACTTT
>.|TRBV19|TRBJ1-1|.
CASSSQGLNTEAFF
TGTGCTTCCTCGTCCCAGGGCCTGAACACTGAAGCTTTCTTT
>.|TRBV19|TRBJ2-1|TRBD2
CASSTSGTSSGNEQFF
TGTGCCAGTAGTACCTCCGGGACTAGCTCCGGAAATGAGCAGTTCTTC
>.|TRBV6-6|TRBJ1-1|TRBD1
CASSTGTGGTEAFF
TGTGCCAGCAGTACCGGGACAGGAGGAACTGAAGCTTTCTTT
>.|TRBV11-2|TRBJ1-4|.
CASSLDLGGNGKLFF
TGTGCCAGCAGCTTAGATTTAGGAGGGAACGGAAAACTGTTTTTT
>.|TRBV27|TRBJ1-1|.
CASSFGGRDTEAFF
TGTGCCAGCAGTTTCGGGGGGCGGGACACTGAAGCTTTCTTT
>.|TRBV19|TRBJ1-3|.
CASRAGRISGNTIYF
TGTGCCAGTAGAGCCGGGAGGATCTCTGGAAACACCATATATTTT
>.|TRBV7-6|TRBJ2-1|TRBD2
CASSLAGASGRFYNEQFF
TGTGCCAGCAGCTTAGCGGGAGCTAGCGGGAGGTTTTACAATGAGCAGTTCTTC
>.|TRBV5-1|TRBJ1-1|.
CASSLGIRGGGNEAFF
TGCGCCAGCAGCTTGGGGATTAGAGGGGGAGGGAATGAAGCTTTCTTT
>.|TRBV9|TRBJ1-3|TRBD1
CASSGDRASSGNTIYF
TGTGCCAGCAGCGGAGACAGGGCTAGCTCTGGAAACACCATATATTTT
>.|TRBV5-1|TRBJ1-1|.
CASSLLGDMGTEAFF
TGCGCCAGCAGCTTGTTAGGGGATATGGGCACTGAAGCTTTCTTT
>.|TRBV15|TRBJ2-7|.
CATSRPVMLGYEQYF
TGTGCCACCAGCAGACCAGTTATGCTAGGTTACGAGCAGTACTTC